The clone carrying this T cell receptor beta chain was recorded many times. What it binds is unknown. Germline and junction disagree at one end, which may indicate a read error. TCR beta CDR3 region amplification was performed from RNA transcripts. An initial round of RT-PCR targeting the TCR CDR3 relied on the HTBI primer set. MiXCR was run by TCRdb on the multiplex PCR reads, yielding one entry per CDR3 protein. The data hold about 710,000 distinct CDR3 sequences, with over 15% observed a single time. The CDR3 has 13 residues. Germline V CDR1 and CDR2: DFQATT, SNEGSKA (reference sequence). The data were obtained in a study of T cells in Graves' hyperthyroidism and ophthalmopathy. Overall study results and limits: The model predicted ophthalmopathy a median approximately seven months before onset.

Across 18 months, stable Graves' hyperthyroidism was marked by no progression to ophthalmopathy. Uncontrolled infection, other autoimmune disease, pregnancy and lactation each barred patients from inclusion. Using around 10 ml of fresh peripheral blood, PBMCs were prepared. This TCR derives from a man younger than 30 with Graves' hyperthyroidism. The sample taken for sequencing was blood. The chain links TRBV20-1 to TRBJ1-1, with 7 bases that match TRBD1. CDR3 nucleotide sequence: TGCAGTGCCAGAGACAGGGCCTTCACTGAAGCTTTCTTT. Translating it yields CSARDRAFTEAFF.